These 9 T cell receptor beta chains originate from one sample sequenced in a study of human CD8 memory T cell subsets. Scientists made TCR beta libraries using UMI-labeled 5' RACE. TCRdb reprocessed the 5' RACE reads and stores each CDR3 protein as one record, lacking DNA. This sample's table reports more than 15,000 distinct CDR3 sequences. Sequencing used CD8+ stem-like memory T cells (TSCM and TCM) sorted from PBMCs. As for subset: stem-like memory CD8 T cells (TSTEM), CCR7+ PD-1- TIGIT-. The receptors were sampled from a human donor in good health.

This chain uses TRBV18 with TRBJ2-5; TCRdb picks TRBD1, but there is no DNA to check that call. The V gene's germline CDR1 is KGHSH and CDR2 LQKENI. The CDR3 totals 14 residues. This CDR3 is CASSTTGAQETQYF.

V is TRBV27 and J is TRBJ2-1; the TRBD2 assignment by TCRdb is unverifiable without DNA. CDR1 is MNHEY, CDR2 SMNVEV, per germline (reference sequence). This CDR3 region has 15 residues. The CDR3 sequence is CASSLLPSGHNEQFF.

The chain joins TRBV3-1 to TRBJ2-7. This CDR3 contains 11 residues. Germline lookup yields CDR1 LGHDT and CDR2 YNNKEL (reference sequence). CDR3 in amino acids: CASSSGYEQYF.

The chain couples TRBV14 to TRBJ2-1; lacking DNA, the TRBD1 call made by TCRdb goes unchecked. The CDR3 covers 17 residues. Looked up from germline, CDR1 is SGHDN and CDR2 is FVKESK. This chain's CDR3 is CASSLTRGLALYNEQFF. Full variable domain (outside the CDR3, taken from reference TRBV14 and TRBJ2-1): EAGVTQFPSHSVIEKGQTVTLRCDPISGHDNLYWYRRVMGKEIKFLLHFVKESKQDESGMPNNRFLAERTGGTYSTLKVQPAELEDSGVYFCASSLTRGLALYNEQFFGPGTRLTVL.

This chain uses TRBV7-9 with TRBJ2-7; no DNA is available, so the TRBD1 call from TCRdb remains unchecked. This CDR3 region has 12 residues. Germline V gene sequence: CDR1 SEHNR, CDR2 FQNEAQ (reference sequence). CDR3 protein: CASSLGGAEQYF.

The V and J genes are TRBV25-1 and TRBJ2-1; the TCRdb call, TRBD2, lacks DNA for checking. Germline V gene sequence: CDR1 MGHDK, CDR2 SYGVNS. CDR3 size: 18 residues. CDR3 region: CASSEYDKRGISYNEQFF.

Here the CDR3 reads CASSIATGGPEAFF. The chain employs TRBV19 and TRBJ1-1; the TCRdb D gene call, TRBD1, has no DNA to confirm it. The germline CDR1 and CDR2 sequences are LNHDA and SQIVND (reference sequence). This CDR3 is 14 amino acids long.

The chain employs TRBV19 and TRBJ1-6; the D call from TCRdb, TRBD1, cannot be confirmed without DNA. CDR1 LNHDA and CDR2 SQIVND come from the germline V gene (reference sequence). The CDR3 is made up of 15 amino acids. CDR3 residues: CASTEFGQGNSPLHF. Full variable domain (outside the CDR3, taken from reference TRBV19 and TRBJ1-6): DGGITQSPKYLFRKEGQNVTLSCEQNLNHDAMYWYRQDPGQGLRLIYYSQIVNDFQKGDIAEGYSVSREKKESFPLTVTSAQKNPTAFYLCASTEFGQGNSPLHFGNGTRLTVT.

The chain links TRBV28 to TRBJ1-2; the TRBD1 assignment by TCRdb is unverifiable without DNA. This CDR3 has 14 residues. Germline V CDR1 and CDR2: MDHEN, SYDVKM. The CDR3: CASTRIRDNYGYTF.